Presented here are 21 T cell receptor beta chains from one specimen sequenced in a study of cytomegalovirus exposure and HLA in healthy donors. The PCR had 60 Vbeta and 13 Jbeta primers. Some clones are missing from TCRdb's copy, which holds only in-frame ones; the method was immunoSEQ multiplex PCR. Counted here are approximately 150,000 clones, about 85% occurring once; the ten biggest clones make up roughly 3.6%. The sample was PBMCs. Receptors were obtained from a human donor in good health.

A single count supports this clone. The DNA of the CDR3 is TGCGCCAGCAGCCCTACCACGGTTGGACTAGTTTCCTACCGGGGACCAAATGAGCAGTTCTTC. Translating it yields CASSPTTVGLVSYRGPNEQFF. The rearrangement joins TRBV4-3 to TRBJ2-1, with TRBD2 identical over 7 bases. Germline CDR1 LGHNA, CDR2 YSLEER. The V gene end was trimmed by 4 bases and the J gene end by 7 bases; junction bases not matched to a gene: 28. The CDR3 loop spans 21 amino acids.

J is TRBJ2-5 and V is TRBV2, with 8 nucleotides matching TRBD1. From germline, CDR1 is SNHLY and CDR2 FYNNEI. The CDR3 is made up of 15 amino acids. J gave up 7 bases and V 0 bases, and 7 bases lay outside the gene matches. Here the CDR3 reads CASSEARGQGWTQYF. The CDR3 DNA is TGTGCCAGCAGTGAAGCCAGGGGGCAGGGGTGGACCCAGTACTTC.

The genes are TRBV6-6 and TRBJ2-4; no definite D call. Germline CDR1 MNHNY, CDR2 SVGAGI (reference sequence). V gave up 1 base and J gave up 6 bases, with 4 bases separating them. The length of the CDR3 is 12 residues. The CDR3 sequence is CASSYFLNIQYF. The CDR3 DNA reads TGTGCCAGCAGTTACTTCTTAAACATTCAGTACTTC.

The chain joins TRBV6-5 to TRBJ2-7; 11 bases are shared with TRBD1. CDR1 is MNHEY and CDR2 is SVGAGI in the germline V gene. With V trimmed by 5 bases and J by 6 bases, 6 bases remained unmatched. This CDR3 spans 14 amino acids. The CDR3 protein is CASSTTGTGGEQYF. In DNA form, the CDR3 reads TGTGCCAGCAGTACCACCGGGACAGGGGGCGAGCAGTACTTC.

Comments on this clone: Sequence at one end of the junction differs from germline and may be a read error. The chain employs TRBV27 and TRBJ1-1; weak D call: TRBD1 (6 bases). The CDR3 contains 15 residues. Germline assignment: CDR1 MNHEY and CDR2 SMNVEV (reference sequence). CDR3 coding DNA: TGTGCCAGCAGTACGCCCCGGGACATCCGAACTGTAGCTTTCTTT. This translates into CASSTPRDIRTVAFF.

The chain carries TRBV2 and TRBJ2-7, with 13 bases identical to TRBD2. V shed 4 bases and J 1 base; nucleotides not matched to a gene: 1. CDR3 size: 15 residues. Germline V gene lookup returns CDR1 SNHLY and CDR2 FYNNEI. CDR3 in DNA: TGTGCCAGCAGTGTGACTAGCGGGAGGTCCTACGAGCAGTACTTC. It encodes CASSVTSGRSYEQYF.

The chain uses TRBV10-3 and TRBJ1-1; 8 nucleotides align to TRBD1. Germline V gene sequence: CDR1 ENHRY, CDR2 SYGVKD. V lost 10 bases to trimming and J lost 12 bases; unmatched junction nucleotides: 7. The CDR3 consists of 10 residues. CDR3 protein: CATFQGATFF. The CDR3 DNA reads as TGTGCCACGTTTCAGGGGGCGACTTTCTTT.

This chain uses TRBV5-1 with TRBJ2-7, with 7 bases identical to TRBD2. V lost 0 bases and J lost 6; bases outside the gene matches: 9. There are 15 residues in the CDR3. Germline V gene data show CDR1 as SGHRS and CDR2 as YFSETQ. The CDR3 coding sequence is TGCGCCAGCAGCTTGGAGGCGGGAGAAACGGGCGAGCAGTACTTC. Its protein is CASSLEAGETGEQYF.

This clone was seen more than once but under ten times. The J gene is TRBJ1-1, the V gene TRBV28; 8 bases fit TRBD1. The CDR3 loop spans 17 amino acids. V shed 7 bases, J shed 0 bases, and the junction held 13 bases outside the gene matches. Germline V lookup: CDR1 MDHEN, CDR2 SYDVKM. The CDR3 sequence is CASTQTAGGPMNTEAFF. The CDR3 nucleotides read TGTGCCAGCACCCAAACCGCAGGGGGCCCTATGAACACTGAAGCTTTCTTT.

This rearrangement joins TRBV5-5 to TRBJ2-7, with D perhaps TRBD1 (6 bases). The length of the CDR3 is 17 residues. V was cut by 1 base and J by 0 bases, with 17 bases left in between. The germline V gene encodes CDR1 SGHKS and CDR2 YYEKEE (reference sequence). The DNA for the CDR3 is TGTGCCAGCAGCTTGCCGAACTTCCGGGACACCTCCTACGAGCAGTACTTC. Residues: CASSLPNFRDTSYEQYF.

The genes are TRBV19 and TRBJ1-1, with D maybe TRBD1 (6 bases). The CDR3 spans 14 residues. Trimming left V 4 bases short and J 5 bases short, with 14 bases between. The germline gives CDR1 LNHDA, CDR2 SQIVND (reference sequence). CDR3 amino acids: CASSRQVRETEAFF. The CDR3 nucleotides are TGTGCCAGTAGTAGACAGGTACGGGAAACTGAAGCTTTCTTT.

The gene calls are TRBV23-1 and TRBJ1-2, with 11 bases matching TRBD1. TRBV23-1 is annotated as an ORF whose role is uncertain. With V trimmed by 7 bases and J by 5 bases, 6 bases remained unmatched. This CDR3 is 14 amino acids long. The CDR3 DNA follows: TGCGCCAGCAAACAATGGGACAGGGGGTATGGCTACACCTTC. It yields the protein CASKQWDRGYGYTF.

V usage is TRBV10-1 and J usage is TRBJ2-5; maybe TRBD1 (5 bases). The V and J ends lost 0 bases and 3 bases respectively, with 8 bases between them. Germline V gene lookup returns CDR1 WNHNN and CDR2 SYGVQD (reference sequence). CDR3 size: 14 residues. In DNA form, the CDR3 reads TGCGCCAGCAGTGAGTCGGGCAGGGAAGAGACCCAGTACTTC. It specifies CASSESGREETQYF.

The rearrangement joins TRBV4-1 to TRBJ1-2, with D tentatively TRBD1 (5 bases). Germline lookup yields CDR1 MGHRA and CDR2 YSYEKL. The CDR3 sequence is 15 residues long. With 0 bases removed from V and 3 bases from J, the gap between germline ends came to 11 bases. CDR3 protein: CASSQDPDSHYGYTF. The CDR3 DNA reads TGCGCCAGCAGCCAAGATCCCGACAGCCACTATGGCTACACCTTC.

The gene calls are TRBV28 and TRBJ2-7; 7 nucleotides align to TRBD1. Germline V lookup: CDR1 MDHEN, CDR2 SYDVKM. This CDR3 contains 12 residues. J lost 12 bases, V lost 6 bases, and 11 bases had no gene match. The CDR3 DNA reads TGTGCCAGCAGGGGGGACAGACTAAGGACGTACTTC. As protein: CASRGDRLRTYF.

This chain connects TRBV7-9 to TRBJ2-6, with TRBD1 as a possible D gene (5 bases). The germline gives CDR1 SEHNR, CDR2 FQNEAQ (reference sequence). With 1 base removed from V and 3 bases from J, the gap between germline ends came to 7 bases. The CDR3 runs 15 residues. CDR3 bases: TGTGCCAGCAGCTTAGTGGGGCGTGGGGCCAACGTCCTGACTTTC. Translated: CASSLVGRGANVLTF. Full variable domain (outside the CDR3, taken from reference TRBV7-9 and TRBJ2-6): DTGVSQNPRHKITKRGQNVTFRCDPISEHNRLYWYRQTLGQGPEFLTYFQNEAQLEKSRLLSDRFSAERPKGSFSTLEIQRTEQGDSAMYLCASSLVGRGANVLTFGAGSRLTVL.

This chain links TRBV9 with TRBJ1-3, with D perhaps TRBD1 (6 bases). The V and J ends lost 0 bases and 2 bases respectively, with 15 bases between them. CDR3 length equals 17 residues. The germline gives CDR1 SGDLS, CDR2 YYNGEE. The CDR3 protein is CASSVATGQGPGNTIYF. Written as DNA, the CDR3 is TGTGCCAGCAGCGTAGCCACAGGGCAGGGCCCTGGAAACACCATATATTTT.

The J gene is TRBJ1-6, the V gene TRBV6-5; TRBD1 might be the D (6 bases). V lost 6 bases, J lost 7 bases, and 13 bases lay in between. Germline V gives CDR1 MNHEY, CDR2 SVGAGI. The CDR3 covers 14 residues. CDR3 DNA sequence: TGTGCCAGCAGACGACAGGCGGACAATTCACCCCTCCACTTT. Encoded protein: CASRRQADNSPLHF.

V is TRBV28 and J is TRBJ1-5; 7 nucleotides match TRBD1. CDR3 length equals 15 residues. The V gene end was trimmed by 5 bases and the J gene end by 2 bases; junction bases not matched to a gene: 6. Germline V gives CDR1 MDHEN, CDR2 SYDVKM. The CDR3 spells CASSTSDRGNQPQHF. DNA for the CDR3: TGTGCCAGCAGTACCTCCGACAGGGGCAATCAGCCCCAGCATTTT.

This sequence joins TRBV7-9 and TRBJ2-5; maybe TRBD2 (6 bases). The DNA end is a closer match to TRBJ2-7, so the J assignment may be wrong. The CDR3 extends over 14 amino acids. Germline CDR1 is SEHNR and CDR2 is FQNEAQ (reference sequence). The CDR3 region is CASSRGALTYEQYF. For the CDR3, the DNA is TGTGCCAGCAGCCGCGGGGCTTTGACCTACGAGCAGTACTTC.

The genes are TRBV13 and TRBJ2-2; D unclear. The CDR3 has 15 amino acids. The germline V gene encodes CDR1 PRHDT and CDR2 FYEKMQ (reference sequence). V lost 5 bases to trimming and J lost 4 bases, with 14 bases between them. The CDR3, as DNA: TGTGCCAGCAGCCCCACGGGTCTTGGCACCGGGGAGCTGTTTTTT. Its protein is CASSPTGLGTGELFF.